The subject of this entry is one TCR beta chain. Its antigen is currently unknown. Investigators sorted each CD8+ T cell subset in triplicate, taking over 250,000 cells each time. cDNA libraries for TRB were generated by 5' RACE incorporating UMI labels. TCRdb processed the 5' RACE reads again and assigns one entry to each CDR3 protein, with no DNA. This repertoire includes tens of thousands of distinct CDR3 sequences. This CDR3 is 15 amino acids long. CDR1 is DFQATT and CDR2 is SNEGSKA in the germline V gene (reference sequence). This entry comes from a study of CXCR3-negative and CXCR3-positive naive CD8 T cells. Study conclusions and caveats: CD5 surface expression was similar among naive subsets, and TCR strength was estimated by inference from TRB CDR3 properties. Comparably high diversity was seen in both naive subsets, and much lower diversity in memory CD8+ cells. In naive cells, CXCR3-negative and CXCR3-positive subsets had similar TRBV-TRBJ usage; memory cells differed.

The J gene is TRBJ2-2, the V gene TRBV20-1; no DNA is available, so the TRBD1 call from TCRdb remains unchecked. The source of this sequence is a human donor in good health. Some clones in this sample may be carry-over from other donors' samples. Sample: memory CD8+ T cells from blood. CDR3 region: CSARTGQGDTGELFF.